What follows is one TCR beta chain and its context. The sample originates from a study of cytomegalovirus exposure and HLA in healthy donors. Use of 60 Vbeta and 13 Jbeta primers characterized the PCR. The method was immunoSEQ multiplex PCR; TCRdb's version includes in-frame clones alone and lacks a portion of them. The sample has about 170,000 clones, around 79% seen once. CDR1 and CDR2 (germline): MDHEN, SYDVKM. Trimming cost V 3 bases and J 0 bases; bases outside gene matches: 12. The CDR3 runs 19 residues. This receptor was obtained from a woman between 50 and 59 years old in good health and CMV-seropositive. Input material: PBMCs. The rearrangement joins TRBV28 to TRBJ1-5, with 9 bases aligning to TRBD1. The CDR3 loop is CASSLRGTGPKYSNQPQHF. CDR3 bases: TGTGCCAGCAGTTTGCGGGGGACAGGGCCGAAGTATAGCAATCAGCCCCAGCATTTT.